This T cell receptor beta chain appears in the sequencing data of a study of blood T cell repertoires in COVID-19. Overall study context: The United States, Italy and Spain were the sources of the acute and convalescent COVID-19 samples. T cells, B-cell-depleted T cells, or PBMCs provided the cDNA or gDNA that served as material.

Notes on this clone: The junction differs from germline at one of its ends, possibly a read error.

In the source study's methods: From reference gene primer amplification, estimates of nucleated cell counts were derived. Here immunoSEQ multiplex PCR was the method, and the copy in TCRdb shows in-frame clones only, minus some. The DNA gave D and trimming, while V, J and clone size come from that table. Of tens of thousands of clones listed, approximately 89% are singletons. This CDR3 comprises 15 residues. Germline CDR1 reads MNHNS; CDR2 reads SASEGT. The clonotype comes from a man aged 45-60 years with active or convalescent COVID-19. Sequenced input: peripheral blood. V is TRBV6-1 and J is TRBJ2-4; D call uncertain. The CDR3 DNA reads TGTGCCACCAGTCCCCGCGAACTAGCCAAAAACATTCAGTACTTC. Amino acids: CATSPRELAKNIQYF.